The clone carrying this T cell receptor (beta chain) has more than one count but fewer than ten. As yet, its antigen is unknown. Repertoires were generated with immunoSEQ multiplex PCR, while TCRdb's copy carries only in-frame clones and drops some. Of 130,000 to 150,000 clones in the sample, roughly nine tenths were seen once. This sample was included in a study of cytomegalovirus exposure and HLA in healthy donors. General study findings and limits: The study designated 150 to 200 TCR beta chains cytomegalovirus-associated. Clusters of TCRs from the first cohort tended to co-occur in the 95 to 150 validation repertoires (as a later analysis found).

The donors were part of the validation cohort, which consisted of under 150 subjects and was separate from the first cohort of several hundred subjects. The source of this sequence is a woman between 18 and 30 years old in good health and CMV-seropositive. The specimen was PBMCs.

The CDR3: CASSDTAQGIRGYTF. CDR3 sequence (DNA): TGTGCCAGCAGCGACACGGCCCAGGGGATTCGTGGCTACACCTTC. V is TRBV4-2 and J is TRBJ1-2; perhaps TRBD1 as D (6 bases). Per germline, CDR1 LGHNA and CDR2 YNFKEQ. This CDR3 has 15 residues. V shed 5 bases and J shed 7 bases, with 20 bases lying between them.